The 29 T cell receptor beta chains in this list originate from one sample, sequenced in a study of blood T cell repertoires in COVID-19 (dated by TCRdb to 2018 to 2021). Libraries were made using the immunoSEQ multiplex PCR assay. The clones in this table, taken by TCRdb from immuneACCESS, are in-frame only. Not every clone is retained; where verified, under half of the shortfall comes from an unresolved V gene, and the cause of the rest is unknown. For this sample there are around 120,000 clones; just over 85% appear just once. The biggest ten clones account for 0.7% to 0.9% of the sample. The sample comprised peripheral blood. These TCRs come from a woman aged 45-59 years with active or convalescent COVID-19.

V is TRBV4-3 and J is TRBJ2-1; D not certain. The V and J ends lost 0 bases and 0 bases respectively, with 9 bases between them. The CDR3 is 16 amino acids. The germline V gene has CDR1 LGHNA and CDR2 YSLEER. In DNA form, the CDR3 reads TGCGCCAGCAGCCAAGATAAATCGAGCTCCTACAATGAGCAGTTCTTC. It codes for CASSQDKSSSYNEQFF.

This clone was recorded only once. V gene TRBV7-9 combines with J gene TRBJ1-4; TRBD1 agrees at 12 bases. The J segment lost 6 bases and the V segment lost 4 bases, leaving 15 bases of the junction unmatched. From germline, CDR1 is SEHNR and CDR2 FQNEAQ (reference sequence). The CDR3 extends over 19 amino acids. In nucleotides, the CDR3 is TGTGCCAGCAGCTCGACCCCCGGGACAGGGGGCGCGAATTATGAAAAACTGTTTTTT. This sequence encodes CASSSTPGTGGANYEKLFF.

The chain employs TRBV14 and TRBJ2-1; 10 bases fit TRBD1. The CDR3 sequence is 15 residues long. J lost 5 bases, V lost 3 bases, and 4 bases had no gene match. Germline loops: CDR1 SGHDN, CDR2 FVKESK. In DNA, the CDR3 is TGTGCCAGCAGCCACTGGGGGACAGGGGACAATGAGCAGTTCTTC. It specifies CASSHWGTGDNEQFF.

This clone was found once. CDR3 in DNA: TGTGCCAGTAGTTCGGCAGGGTCGGGCTATGGCTACACCTTC. Encoded protein: CASSSAGSGYGYTF. The rearrangement links TRBV19 to TRBJ1-2; tentative D call: TRBD1 (5 bases). This CDR3 region has 14 residues. Deletions cut 5 bases from V and 4 bases from J, with 14 bases between. Germline values: CDR1 LNHDA, CDR2 SQIVND (reference sequence).

V gene TRBV5-1 combines with J gene TRBJ2-1; 10 bases match TRBD1. Trimming removed 7 bases from V and 9 bases from J; junction bases left unmatched: 7. The germline V gene encodes CDR1 SGHRS and CDR2 YFSETQ. This CDR3 is 13 amino acids long. Here the CDR3 DNA reads TGCGCCAGCCGACAGGGGGCGCGGAGTGAGCAGTTCTTC. Protein sequence: CASRQGARSEQFF. Full variable domain (missing parts from reference TRBV5-1 and TRBJ2-1): KAGVTQTPRYLIKTRGQQVTLSCSPISGHRSVSWYQQTPGQGLQFLFEYFSETQRNKGNFPGRFSGRQFSNSRSEMNVSTLELGDSALYLCASRQGARSEQFFGPGTRLTVL.

This chain joins TRBV10-3 and TRBJ2-7; 11 positions match TRBD2. This CDR3 has 14 residues. Germline V CDR1 and CDR2: ENHRY, SYGVKD. V was clipped by 6 bases and J by 1 base; unmatched bases: 2. DNA for the CDR3: TGTGCCATCAGGGGGACTAGCGGTTCCTACGAGCAGTACTTC. Its translation: CAIRGTSGSYEQYF.

DNA for the CDR3: TGTGCCAGCAGTCTAGAAGAGACCCAGTACTTC. Amino acid sequence: CASSLEETQYF. This sequence joins TRBV28 and TRBJ2-5; D not certain. V lost 5 bases and J 3 bases, leaving 4 bases between the germline ends. Germline V gene sequence: CDR1 MDHEN, CDR2 SYDVKM. The CDR3 is 11 residues long.

This chain uses TRBV5-1 with TRBJ2-7, with 9 bases that match TRBD2. CDR3 length: 15 amino acids. V trimming: 0 bases; J trimming: 7 bases; junction bases outside the gene matches: 8. Germline CDR1 is SGHRS and CDR2 is YFSETQ. The CDR3 region is CASSLGLAGTEEQYF. In DNA form, the CDR3 reads TGCGCCAGCAGCTTGGGGCTAGCGGGGACAGAGGAGCAGTACTTC.

This clone has a handful of counts. The V call is TRBV3-1 (or the pseudogene TRBV3-2), the J call TRBJ2-3, with TRBD2 matching over 7 bases. Looked up from germline, CDR1 is LGHDT and CDR2 is YNNKEL (reference sequence). With V trimmed by 1 base and J by 1 base, 8 bases remained unmatched. The CDR3 has 17 residues. CDR3 DNA: TGTGCCAGCAGCCAAGGGGTGACTAGCACCGGCACAGATACGCAGTATTTT. Its protein product is CASSQGVTSTGTDTQYF.

The chain is built from TRBV4-1 and TRBJ2-1; TRBD1 matches 8 bases. Germline CDR1 reads MGHRA; CDR2 reads YSYEKL. V was clipped by 0 bases and J by 4 bases; unmatched bases: 8. The CDR3 is 17 residues long. The CDR3 reads CASSQDPQGAGYNEQFF. In nucleotides, the CDR3 is TGCGCCAGCAGCCAAGATCCCCAGGGGGCGGGATACAATGAGCAGTTCTTC.

This sequence joins TRBV6-6 and TRBJ2-5; D not certain. Between the trimmed V and J ends, which lost 9 bases and 5 bases, there was a span of 13 bases. This CDR3 has 12 amino acids. CDR1 is MNHNY, CDR2 SVGAGI, per germline (reference sequence). CDR3 sequence reads: CASKTTGETQYF. The CDR3 DNA is TGTGCCAGTAAAACCACGGGTGAGACCCAGTACTTC.

V usage is TRBV11-2 and J usage is TRBJ2-5; the D gene is possibly TRBD2 (6 bases). CDR1 is SGHAT, CDR2 FQNNGV, per germline. The V end was cut by 0 bases, the J end by 3 bases, with 17 bases between. This CDR3 region has 17 residues. CDR3 region: CASSLDRGTRKKETQYF. CDR3 nucleotide sequence: TGTGCCAGCAGCTTAGATCGGGGGACTCGAAAAAAAGAGACCCAGTACTTC.

V usage is TRBV27 and J usage is TRBJ1-2; TRBD1 agrees at 7 bases. The V gene's germline CDR1 is MNHEY and CDR2 SMNVEV (reference sequence). CDR3 size: 12 residues. The junction had 4 bases not matched to a gene; V was cut back by 6 bases and J by 6 bases. The CDR3 DNA is TGTGCCAGCAGCTTAACAGGGGATGGCTACACCTTC. Protein sequence: CASSLTGDGYTF.

The chain employs TRBV10-3 and TRBJ1-2; D is unresolved. There are 13 residues in the CDR3. Trimming removed 11 bases at V and 0 bases at J, with 13 bases between. Looked up from germline, CDR1 is ENHRY and CDR2 is SYGVKD. CDR3 protein: CAGQRGANYGYTF. The DNA for the CDR3 is TGTGCCGGCCAGCGGGGAGCTAACTATGGCTACACCTTC.

The chain joins TRBV4-3 to TRBJ1-3; maybe TRBD1 (5 bases). From germline, CDR1 is LGHNA and CDR2 YSLEER. Trimming left V 0 bases short and J 4 bases short, with 16 bases between. The CDR3 extends over 17 amino acids. DNA for the CDR3: TGCGCCAGCAGCCAAGATCTAAGGGGTTCTACCGGAAACACCATATATTTT. Its translation is CASSQDLRGSTGNTIYF.

This clone was seen once. V usage is TRBV3-1 (or the pseudogene TRBV3-2) and J usage is TRBJ2-2; the match to TRBD2 covers 13 bases. V lost 0 bases, J lost 3 bases, and 13 bases stayed unmatched. Germline assignment: CDR1 LGHDT and CDR2 YNNKEL (reference sequence). The CDR3 covers 21 residues. In DNA, the CDR3 is TGTGCCAGCAGCCAAGACGAAAGGACTAGCGGGAGATATGGTGACACCGGGGAGCTGTTTTTT. The encoded protein is CASSQDERTSGRYGDTGELFF.

This chain joins TRBV4-3 and TRBJ1-2; weak D call: TRBD1 (6 bases). Germline CDR1 LGHNA, CDR2 YSLEER. This CDR3 has 15 residues. Trimming pared 0 bases from V and 4 bases from J, leaving 12 bases between. CDR3 in DNA: TGCGCCAGCAGCCAAGACCGGGGGGGCCCCTATGGCTACACCTTC. Its translation is CASSQDRGGPYGYTF.

This chain joins TRBV3-1 (or the pseudogene TRBV3-2) and TRBJ2-7; weak D call: TRBD1 (5 bases). The CDR3 totals 15 residues. V gave up 3 bases and J gave up 2 bases, with 14 bases separating them. Per the germline V gene, CDR1 is LGHDT and CDR2 is YNNKEL (reference sequence). The CDR3 DNA is TGTGCCAGCAGCCAGGGTTCTAGGGGTCCCTACGAGCAGTACTTC. This gives the protein CASSQGSRGPYEQYF.

The chain uses TRBV2 and TRBJ1-5; D is perhaps TRBD1 (5 bases). V was shortened by 6 bases and J by 4 bases, with 22 bases between the two germline ends. The CDR3 runs 17 residues. Looked up from germline, CDR1 is SNHLY and CDR2 is FYNNEI. In DNA, the CDR3 is TGTGCCAGCAGCCTACCGGTCGGGGGGGTGAGGAATCAGCCCCAGCATTTT. It codes for CASSLPVGGVRNQPQHF.

This clone occurred a few times. J is TRBJ2-5 and V is TRBV7-9; TRBD2 agrees at 9 bases. The CDR3 runs 16 residues. The ends lost 6 bases at V and 1 base at J; junction bases unmatched: 9. Germline CDR1 reads SEHNR; CDR2 reads FQNEAQ (reference sequence). This CDR3 is CASRSIAGAVQETQYF. The DNA of the CDR3 is TGTGCCAGCAGGAGTATAGCGGGAGCGGTCCAAGAGACCCAGTACTTC.

The chain employs TRBV19 and TRBJ1-6; D is possibly TRBD1 (6 bases). The V end was cut by 3 bases, the J end by 8 bases, with 11 bases between. Germline lookup yields CDR1 LNHDA and CDR2 SQIVND (reference sequence). CDR3 length: 14 residues. The CDR3, as DNA: TGTGCCAGTAGTATCGCCAGGGGTGATTCACCCCTCCACTTT. Its translation is CASSIARGDSPLHF.

The rearrangement uses TRBV6-2 or TRBV6-3 and TRBJ1-1; TRBD1 aligns across 8 bases. Looked up from germline, CDR1 is MNHEY and CDR2 is SVGEGT. V lost 5 bases to trimming and J lost 5 bases; unmatched junction nucleotides: 7. The CDR3 is 14 residues long. The CDR3 sequence is CASSPGGLETEAFF. CDR3 bases: TGTGCCAGCAGTCCAGGGGGCCTAGAGACTGAAGCTTTCTTT.

The chain has TRBV7-8 and TRBJ2-3, with TRBD2 as a possible D gene (6 bases). V was trimmed by 5 bases and J by 10 bases, leaving 16 bases between them. Per the germline V gene, CDR1 is SGHVS and CDR2 is FQNEAQ. The CDR3 contains 13 residues. The CDR3 nucleotides are TGTGCCAGCAGCACCCCTCCCCAGCGGGCGCAGTATTTT. Its protein product is CASSTPPQRAQYF. Together with reference TRBV7-8 and TRBJ2-3, the CDR3 gives the full variable domain: GAGVSQSPRYKVAKRGQDVALRCDPISGHVSLFWYQQALGQGPEFLTYFQNEAQLDKSGLPSDRFFAERPEGSVSTLKIQRTQQEDSAVYLCASSTPPQRAQYFGPGTRLTVL.

The chain links TRBV7-8 to TRBJ2-5, with D tentatively TRBD2 (6 bases). The CDR3 length is 16 residues. Germline loops: CDR1 SGHVS, CDR2 FQNEAQ. The ends were cut back, 4 bases at V and 2 bases at J, with 17 bases in the middle. CDR3 DNA sequence: TGTGCCAGCAGCTATAGAACCGGAGGAGGGCAAGAGACCCAGTACTTC. This encodes CASSYRTGGGQETQYF. Complete variable domain (other parts from reference TRBV7-8 and TRBJ2-5): GAGVSQSPRYKVAKRGQDVALRCDPISGHVSLFWYQQALGQGPEFLTYFQNEAQLDKSGLPSDRFFAERPEGSVSTLKIQRTQQEDSAVYLCASSYRTGGGQETQYFGPGTRLLVL.

The V gene is TRBV6-6, the J gene TRBJ2-7; TRBD1 matches 10 bases. The V gene's germline CDR1 is MNHNY and CDR2 SVGAGI (reference sequence). CDR3 length equals 12 residues. Losses at the gene ends were 8 bases for V and 6 bases for J; bases not matched to a gene: 4. The CDR3 DNA reads TGTGCCAGCGGGACAGGGGCGTCCGAGCAGTACTTC. This encodes CASGTGASEQYF.

CDR3 region: CASSLGTSSGAYNEQFF. The CDR3 coding sequence is TGCGCCAGCAGCTTGGGTACATCTAGCGGAGCCTACAATGAGCAGTTCTTC. This rearrangement joins TRBV5-1 to TRBJ2-1, with 7 bases aligning to TRBD2. Germline loops: CDR1 SGHRS, CDR2 YFSETQ. The CDR3 has 17 residues. Unmatched junction bases numbered 8, after V lost 0 bases and J lost 2 bases. The whole variable domain, filled in from reference TRBV5-1 and TRBJ2-1, reads KAGVTQTPRYLIKTRGQQVTLSCSPISGHRSVSWYQQTPGQGLQFLFEYFSETQRNKGNFPGRFSGRQFSNSRSEMNVSTLELGDSALYLCASSLGTSSGAYNEQFFGPGTRLTVL.

This chain connects TRBV6-2 or TRBV6-3 to TRBJ2-7; 7 bases line up with TRBD1. The CDR3 has 15 residues. Losses at the gene ends were 6 bases for V and 1 base for J; bases not matched to a gene: 9. The germline CDR1 and CDR2 sequences are MNHEY and SVGEGT. DNA of the CDR3: TGTGCCAGCAGCATCGGACAGGATGGGTCCTACGAGCAGTACTTC. Translation gives CASSIGQDGSYEQYF.

The CDR3 DNA reads TGTGCCAGCAGGGGGCGGGGGCTAGATACGCAGTATTTT. It codes for CASRGRGLDTQYF. V usage is TRBV28 and J usage is TRBJ2-3; perhaps TRBD2 as D (7 bases). From germline, CDR1 is MDHEN and CDR2 SYDVKM. This CDR3 spans 13 amino acids. V was trimmed by 6 bases and J by 5 bases, leaving 12 bases between them.

The sample holds a few counts of this clone. V usage is TRBV7-6 and J usage is TRBJ2-2; 8 nucleotides agree with TRBD1. CDR1 and CDR2 from the germline V gene are SGHVS and FNYEAQ. The V and J ends lost 4 bases and 5 bases, in that order; junction bases with no gene match: 6. This CDR3 has 15 amino acids. CDR3 nucleotides: TGTGCCAGCAGCTCTCCGACAGGGGAGACCGGGGAGCTGTTTTTT. Residues: CASSSPTGETGELFF.